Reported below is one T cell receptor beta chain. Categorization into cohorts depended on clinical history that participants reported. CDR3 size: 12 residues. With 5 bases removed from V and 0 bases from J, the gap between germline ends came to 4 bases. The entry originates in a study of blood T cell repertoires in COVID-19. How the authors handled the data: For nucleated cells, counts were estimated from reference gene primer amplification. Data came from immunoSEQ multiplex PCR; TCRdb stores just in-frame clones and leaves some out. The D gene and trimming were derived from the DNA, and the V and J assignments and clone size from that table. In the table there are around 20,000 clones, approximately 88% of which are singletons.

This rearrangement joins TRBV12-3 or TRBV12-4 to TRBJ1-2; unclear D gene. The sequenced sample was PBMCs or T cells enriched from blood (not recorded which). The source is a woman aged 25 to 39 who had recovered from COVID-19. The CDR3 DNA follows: TGTGCCAGCAGTCCCACTAACTATGGCTACACCTTC. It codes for CASSPTNYGYTF.